This TCR beta chain was found in a study of Graves' ophthalmopathy and Graves' hyperthyroidism. Across the whole study: Peripheral blood (taken before any treatment) was collected at initial diagnosis. Points from the study as a whole: Ophthalmopathy progression prediction by the model yielded a sensitivity of about 70% and a specificity of roughly 74%. Blood also contained most of the expanded thyroid clonotypes above 0.001 frequency.

Amplified TCR beta CDR3 regions were obtained using RNA transcripts as template. HTBI-primed first-round RT-PCR preceded second-round multiplex PCR. TCRdb passed the multiplex PCR reads through MiXCR, listing each CDR3 protein once. The sample has hundreds of thousands of distinct CDR3 sequences, approximately 22% seen once. The hyperthyroidism patients had a new diagnosis of under 2 months' duration and were aged 18 to 65. Notes on this clonotype: Its target is not known.

The receptor was derived from a woman under 30 with stable Graves' hyperthyroidism. Some clones in this sample may be carry-over from other donors' samples. Material: peripheral blood.

The CDR3 region is CASSYSGTSLQETQYF. In DNA, the CDR3 is TGTGCCAGCAGTTACTCCGGGACTAGTTTACAAGAGACCCAGTACTTC. The chain employs TRBV6-5 and TRBJ2-5; 8 bases are shared with TRBD2. With 0 bases clipped from V and 2 bases from J, the junction kept 5 bases outside the gene matches. The germline gives CDR1 MNHEY, CDR2 SVGAGI. This CDR3 is built from 16 residues.